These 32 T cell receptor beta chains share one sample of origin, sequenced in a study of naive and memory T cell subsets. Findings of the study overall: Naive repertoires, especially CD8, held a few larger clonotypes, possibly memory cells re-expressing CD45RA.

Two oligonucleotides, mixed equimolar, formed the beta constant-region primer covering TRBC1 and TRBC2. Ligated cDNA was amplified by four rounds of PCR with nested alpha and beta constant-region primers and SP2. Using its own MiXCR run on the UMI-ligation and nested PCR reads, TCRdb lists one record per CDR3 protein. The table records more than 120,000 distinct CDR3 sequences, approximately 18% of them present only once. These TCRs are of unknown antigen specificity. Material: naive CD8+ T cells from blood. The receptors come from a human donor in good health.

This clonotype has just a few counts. The CDR3 spells CASSWEAEETQYF. CDR3 sequence (DNA): TGTGCCAGCAGCTGGGAGGCGGAAGAGACCCAGTACTTC. The rearrangement joins TRBV5-6 to TRBJ2-5; a weak D match, TRBD2 (6 bases). Between the trimmed V and J ends, which lost 3 bases and 3 bases, there was a span of 9 bases. The CDR3 spans 13 residues. The germline V gene encodes CDR1 SGHDT and CDR2 YYEEEE. The complete variable domain, with remaining parts taken from reference TRBV5-6 and TRBJ2-5, reads DAGVTQSPTHLIKTRGQQVTLRCSPKSGHDTVSWYQQALGQGPQFIFQYYEEEERQRGNFPDRFSGHQFPNYSSELNVNALLLGDSALYLCASSWEAEETQYFGPGTRLLVL.

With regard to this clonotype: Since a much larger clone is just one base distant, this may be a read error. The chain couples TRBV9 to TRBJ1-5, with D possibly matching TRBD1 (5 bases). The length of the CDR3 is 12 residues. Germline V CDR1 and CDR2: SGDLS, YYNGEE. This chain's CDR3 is CASSSGDQPQLF. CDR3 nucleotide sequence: TGTGCCAGCAGCTCGGGGGATCAGCCCCAGCTTTTT.

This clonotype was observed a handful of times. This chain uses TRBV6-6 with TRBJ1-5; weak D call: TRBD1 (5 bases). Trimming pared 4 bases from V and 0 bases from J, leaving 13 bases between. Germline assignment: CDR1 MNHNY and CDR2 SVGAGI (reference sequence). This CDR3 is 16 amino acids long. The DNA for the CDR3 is TGTGCCAGCAGTTCCCTGACAGATTATAGCAATCAGCCCCAGCATTTT. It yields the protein CASSSLTDYSNQPQHF.

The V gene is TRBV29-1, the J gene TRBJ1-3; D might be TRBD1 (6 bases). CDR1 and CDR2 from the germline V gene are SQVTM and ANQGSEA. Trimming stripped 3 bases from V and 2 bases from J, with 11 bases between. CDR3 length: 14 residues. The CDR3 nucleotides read TGCAGCGTTGATCCCCAGGGGACTGGAAACACCATATATTTT. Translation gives CSVDPQGTGNTIYF.

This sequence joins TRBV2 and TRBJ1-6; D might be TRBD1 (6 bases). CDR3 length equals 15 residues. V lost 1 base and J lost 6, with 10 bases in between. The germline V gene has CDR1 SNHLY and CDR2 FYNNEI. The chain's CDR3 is CASSEGTDFNSPLHF. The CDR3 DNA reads TGTGCCAGCAGTGAAGGGACAGACTTTAATTCACCCCTCCACTTT.

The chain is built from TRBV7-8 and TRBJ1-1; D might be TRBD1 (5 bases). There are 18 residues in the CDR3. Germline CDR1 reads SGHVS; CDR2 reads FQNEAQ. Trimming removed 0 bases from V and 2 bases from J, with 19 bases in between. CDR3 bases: TGTGCCAGCAGCTTAGCAAGTCCCTGGGGGTTTGGTAACACTGAAGCTTTCTTT. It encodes CASSLASPWGFGNTEAFF.

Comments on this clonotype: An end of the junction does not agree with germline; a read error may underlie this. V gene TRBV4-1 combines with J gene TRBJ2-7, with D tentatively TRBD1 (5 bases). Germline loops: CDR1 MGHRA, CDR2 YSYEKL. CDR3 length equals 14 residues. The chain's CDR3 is CTSSLLDKKYEQYF. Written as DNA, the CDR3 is TGCACCAGCAGCCTCCTGGACAAGAAATACGAGCAGTACTTC.

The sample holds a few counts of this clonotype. The CDR3 spells CASSLSETTNEKLFF. Written as DNA, the CDR3 is TGTGCCAGCAGCTTGTCAGAAACAACTAATGAAAAACTGTTTTTT. The genes are TRBV7-9 and TRBJ1-4; no clear D gene. The germline CDR1 and CDR2 sequences are SEHNR and FQNEAQ (reference sequence). The CDR3 covers 15 residues. Between the trimmed V and J ends, which lost 3 bases and 0 bases, there was a span of 8 bases.

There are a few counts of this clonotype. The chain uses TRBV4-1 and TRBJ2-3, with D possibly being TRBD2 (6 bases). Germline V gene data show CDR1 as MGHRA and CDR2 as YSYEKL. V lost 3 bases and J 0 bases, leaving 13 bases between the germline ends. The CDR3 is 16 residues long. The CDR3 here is CASSQELAPSTDTQYF. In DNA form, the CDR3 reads TGCGCCAGCAGCCAGGAACTAGCCCCCAGCACAGATACGCAGTATTTT.

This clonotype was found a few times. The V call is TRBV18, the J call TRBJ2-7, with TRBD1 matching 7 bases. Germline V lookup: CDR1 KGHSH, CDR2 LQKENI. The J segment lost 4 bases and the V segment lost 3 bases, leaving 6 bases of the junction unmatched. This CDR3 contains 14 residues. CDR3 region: CASSPAGGPYEQYF. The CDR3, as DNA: TGTGCCAGCTCACCCGCAGGGGGTCCATACGAGCAGTACTTC.

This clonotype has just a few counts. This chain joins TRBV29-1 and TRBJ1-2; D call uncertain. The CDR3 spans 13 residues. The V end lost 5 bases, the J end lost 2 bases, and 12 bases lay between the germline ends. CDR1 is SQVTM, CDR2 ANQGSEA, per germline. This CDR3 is CSVKQPENYGYTF. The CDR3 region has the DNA TGCAGCGTTAAACAGCCCGAAAACTATGGCTACACCTTC.

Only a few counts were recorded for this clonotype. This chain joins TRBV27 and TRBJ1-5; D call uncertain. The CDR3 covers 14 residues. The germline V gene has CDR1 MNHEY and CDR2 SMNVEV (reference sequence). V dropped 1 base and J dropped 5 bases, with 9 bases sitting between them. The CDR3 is CASSLFSGDQPQHF. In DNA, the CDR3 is TGTGCCAGCAGTTTATTTTCTGGGGATCAGCCCCAGCATTTT.

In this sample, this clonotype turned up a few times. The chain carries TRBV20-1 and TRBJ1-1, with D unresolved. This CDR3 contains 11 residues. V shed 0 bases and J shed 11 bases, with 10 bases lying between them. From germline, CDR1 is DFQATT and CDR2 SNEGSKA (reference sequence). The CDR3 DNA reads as TGCAGTGCTAGAGAAGAGATCCCGGCTTTCTTT. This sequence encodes CSAREEIPAFF.

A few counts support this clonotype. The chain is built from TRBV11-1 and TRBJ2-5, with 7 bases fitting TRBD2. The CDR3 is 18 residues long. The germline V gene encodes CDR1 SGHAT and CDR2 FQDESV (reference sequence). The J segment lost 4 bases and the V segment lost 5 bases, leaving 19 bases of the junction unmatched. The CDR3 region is CASSDSGTKDVFGETQYF. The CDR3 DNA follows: TGTGCCAGCAGCGACTCCGGGACTAAAGACGTTTTTGGAGAGACCCAGTACTTC.

Written as DNA, the CDR3 is TGTGCCAGCAGCTTAGGGAGGACTAGCGGGAGTGGTTGGACAGATACGCAGTATTTT. It codes for CASSLGRTSGSGWTDTQYF. This chain links TRBV11-2 with TRBJ2-3; TRBD2 agrees at 13 bases. With 1 base clipped from V and 3 bases from J, the junction kept 10 bases outside the gene matches. In germline, CDR1 is SGHAT, CDR2 FQNNGV. This CDR3 has 19 residues.

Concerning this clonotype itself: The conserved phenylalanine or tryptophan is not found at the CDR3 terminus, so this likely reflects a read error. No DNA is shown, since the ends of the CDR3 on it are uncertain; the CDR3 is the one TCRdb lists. CDR3 sequence: CASSHGTGGVV. This chain links TRBV6-6 with TRBJ2-1; the D call in the table, TRBD1, was not verified against the DNA. Germline CDR1 MNHNY, CDR2 SVGAGI (reference sequence). The length of the CDR3 is 11 amino acids, counting both ends.

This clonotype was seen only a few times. CDR3 DNA: TGTGCCTGGGCCGGGACAGTCATGACGAACACTGAAGCTTTCTTT. It encodes CAWAGTVMTNTEAFF. The gene calls are TRBV30 and TRBJ1-1; 7 nucleotides align to TRBD1. CDR1 and CDR2 from the germline V gene are GTSNPN and SVGIG (reference sequence). Trimming cost V 5 bases and J 1 base; bases outside gene matches: 10. This CDR3 contains 15 residues.

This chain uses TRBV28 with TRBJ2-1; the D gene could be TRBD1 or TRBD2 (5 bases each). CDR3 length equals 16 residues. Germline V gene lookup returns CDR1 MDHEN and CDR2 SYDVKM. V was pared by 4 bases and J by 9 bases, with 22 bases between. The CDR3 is CASSSGRSSERGEQFF. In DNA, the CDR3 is TGTGCCAGCAGTTCTGGTAGGTCTTCCGAGAGGGGTGAGCAGTTCTTC. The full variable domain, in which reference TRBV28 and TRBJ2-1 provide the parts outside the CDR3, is DVKVTQSSRYLVKRTGEKVFLECVQDMDHENMFWYRQDPGLGLRLIYFSYDVKMKEKGDIPEGYSVSREKKERFSLILESASTNQTSMYLCASSSGRSSERGEQFFGPGTRLTVL.

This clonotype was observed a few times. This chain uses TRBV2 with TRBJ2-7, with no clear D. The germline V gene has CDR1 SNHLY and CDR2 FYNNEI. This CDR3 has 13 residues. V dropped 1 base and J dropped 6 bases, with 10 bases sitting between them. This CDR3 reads CASSEVSGFEQYF. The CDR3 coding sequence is TGTGCCAGCAGTGAAGTTTCCGGGTTCGAGCAGTACTTC.

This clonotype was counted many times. CDR3 amino acids: CASSPWGRVDTQYF. CDR3 nucleotides: TGTGCCAGCAGTCCATGGGGCCGAGTCGATACGCAGTATTTT. The chain combines TRBV12-3 or TRBV12-4 with TRBJ2-3; weak D call: TRBD1 (5 bases). V was shortened by 5 bases and J by 6 bases, with 15 bases between the two germline ends. The CDR3 spans 14 residues.

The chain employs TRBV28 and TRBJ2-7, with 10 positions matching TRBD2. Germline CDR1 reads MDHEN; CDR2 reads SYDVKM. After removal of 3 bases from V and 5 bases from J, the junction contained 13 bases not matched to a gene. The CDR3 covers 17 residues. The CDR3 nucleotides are TGTGCCAGCAGTTTCACAAGGGTCCTAGCGGGAGTACACGAGCAGTACTTC. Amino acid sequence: CASSFTRVLAGVHEQYF.

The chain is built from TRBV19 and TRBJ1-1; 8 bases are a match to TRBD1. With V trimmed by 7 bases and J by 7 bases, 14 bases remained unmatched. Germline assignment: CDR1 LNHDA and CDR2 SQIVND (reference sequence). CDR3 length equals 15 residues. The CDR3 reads CASTPGQGHLNEAFF. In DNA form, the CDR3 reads TGTGCCAGTACCCCAGGACAGGGCCACCTAAATGAAGCTTTCTTT.

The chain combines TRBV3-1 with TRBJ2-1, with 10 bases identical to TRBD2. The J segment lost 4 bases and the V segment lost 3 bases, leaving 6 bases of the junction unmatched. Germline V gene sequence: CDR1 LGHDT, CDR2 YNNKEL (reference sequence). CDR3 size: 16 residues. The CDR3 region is CASSHLTSGLYNEQFF. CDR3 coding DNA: TGTGCCAGCAGCCATCTGACTAGCGGGCTTTACAATGAGCAGTTCTTC.

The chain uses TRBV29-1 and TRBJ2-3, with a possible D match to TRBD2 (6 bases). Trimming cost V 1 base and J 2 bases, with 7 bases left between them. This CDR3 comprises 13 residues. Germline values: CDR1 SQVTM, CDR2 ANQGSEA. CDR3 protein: CSVEGDFTDTQYF. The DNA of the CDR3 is TGCAGCGTTGAAGGGGACTTCACAGATACGCAGTATTTT.

CDR3 DNA sequence: TGTGCCAGCAGCTTAGCCGGGAGAGGGACAGATACGCAGTATTTT. As protein: CASSLAGRGTDTQYF. This chain uses TRBV7-9 with TRBJ2-3, with a possible D match to TRBD2 (6 bases). Germline V gives CDR1 SEHNR, CDR2 FQNEAQ (reference sequence). Trimming stripped 0 bases from V and 3 bases from J, with 10 bases between. This CDR3 is built from 15 residues.

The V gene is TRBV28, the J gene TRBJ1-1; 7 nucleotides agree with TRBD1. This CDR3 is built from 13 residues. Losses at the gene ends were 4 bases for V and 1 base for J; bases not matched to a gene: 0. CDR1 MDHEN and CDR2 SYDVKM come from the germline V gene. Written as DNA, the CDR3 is TGTGCCAGCAGTTACAGGGGGAACACTGAAGCTTTCTTT. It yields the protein CASSYRGNTEAFF.

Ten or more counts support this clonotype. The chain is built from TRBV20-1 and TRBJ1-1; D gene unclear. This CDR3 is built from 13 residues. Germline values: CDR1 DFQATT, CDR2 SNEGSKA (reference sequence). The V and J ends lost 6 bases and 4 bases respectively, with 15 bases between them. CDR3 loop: CSAPPDGVTEAFF. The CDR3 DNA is TGCAGTGCCCCCCCGGATGGGGTCACTGAAGCTTTCTTT.

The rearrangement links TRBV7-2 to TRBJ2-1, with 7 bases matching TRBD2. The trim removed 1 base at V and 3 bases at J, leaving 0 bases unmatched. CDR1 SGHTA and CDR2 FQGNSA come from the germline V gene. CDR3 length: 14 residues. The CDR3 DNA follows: TGTGCCAGCAGCTTAGGGGACTACTACAATGAGCAGTTCTTC. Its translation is CASSLGDYYNEQFF.

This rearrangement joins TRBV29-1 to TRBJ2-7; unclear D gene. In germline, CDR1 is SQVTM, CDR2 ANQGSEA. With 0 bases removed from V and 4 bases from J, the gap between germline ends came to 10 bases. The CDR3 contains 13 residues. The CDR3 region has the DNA TGCAGCGTTGAAGATCTCGAGGATTACGAGCAGTACTTC. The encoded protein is CSVEDLEDYEQYF.

CDR3 nucleotides: TGCAGCGTGACCGGGACTGAGCACTACGAGCAGTACTTC. Residues: CSVTGTEHYEQYF. The chain uses TRBV29-1 and TRBJ2-7; D perhaps matches TRBD2 (6 bases). The CDR3 spans 13 residues. V was pared by 6 bases and J by 3 bases, with 15 bases between. Germline V CDR1 and CDR2: SQVTM, ANQGSEA.

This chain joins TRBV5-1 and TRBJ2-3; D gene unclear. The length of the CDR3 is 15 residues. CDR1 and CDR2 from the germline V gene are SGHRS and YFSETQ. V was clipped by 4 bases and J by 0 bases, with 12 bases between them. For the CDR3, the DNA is TGCGCCAGCAGCCACGTCGCGCCCAGCACAGATACGCAGTATTTT. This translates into CASSHVAPSTDTQYF.

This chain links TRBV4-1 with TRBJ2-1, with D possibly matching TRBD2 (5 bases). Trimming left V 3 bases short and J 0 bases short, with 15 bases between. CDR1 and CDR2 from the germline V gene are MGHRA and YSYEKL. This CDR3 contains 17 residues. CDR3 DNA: TGCGCCAGCAGCCACGGGAACGAGCGACTCTCCTACAATGAGCAGTTCTTC. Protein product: CASSHGNERLSYNEQFF.